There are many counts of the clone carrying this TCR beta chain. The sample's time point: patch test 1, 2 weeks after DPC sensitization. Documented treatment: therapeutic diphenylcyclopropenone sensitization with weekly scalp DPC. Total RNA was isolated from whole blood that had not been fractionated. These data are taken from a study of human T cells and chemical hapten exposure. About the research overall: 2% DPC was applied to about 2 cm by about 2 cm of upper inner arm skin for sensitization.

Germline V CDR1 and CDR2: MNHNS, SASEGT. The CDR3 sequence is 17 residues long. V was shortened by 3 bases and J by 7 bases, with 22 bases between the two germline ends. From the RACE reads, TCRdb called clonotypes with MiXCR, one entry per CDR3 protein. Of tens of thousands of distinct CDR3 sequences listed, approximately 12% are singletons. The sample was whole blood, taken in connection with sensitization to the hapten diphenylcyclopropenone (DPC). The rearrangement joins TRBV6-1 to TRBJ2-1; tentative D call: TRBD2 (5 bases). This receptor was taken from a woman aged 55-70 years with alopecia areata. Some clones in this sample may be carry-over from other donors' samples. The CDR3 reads CASSDRFAGLNENEQFF. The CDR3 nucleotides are TGTGCCAGCAGTGATAGATTCGCGGGCTTAAACGAAAATGAGCAGTTCTTC.